This is a list of T cell receptor beta chains from one sample in a study of shared clonotypes between healthy human individuals. Sequencing used immunoSEQ multiplex PCR; TCRdb keeps in-frame clones, though not all of them. The sample gives some 1,400,000 clones, 96% of which show up once; about 1% is in the top ten. The sequenced material came from naive CD4+ T cells sorted from blood. These receptors all stem from a young man in good health. Each CDR3 is given with its conserved first and last residue. A D gene is named only where the DNA matches it firmly. A clone size is listed for some rows: how often the clone was seen (once, few, many), or a class if it is expanded.

clone size: -; J gene: TRBJ2-6; D gene: -; V gene: TRBV6-5; CDR3 length: 15; CDR3 DNA: TGTGCCAGCAGTTACACAGGGTCTGGGGCCAACGTCCTGACTTTC; CDR3 protein: CASSYTGSGANVLTF
clone size: -; J gene: TRBJ2-4; D gene: TRBD1; V gene: TRBV5-4; CDR3 length: 14; CDR3 DNA: TGTGCCAGCAGCTTGGGAGGGGGCAGAAACATTCAGTACTTC; CDR3 protein: CASSLGGGRNIQYF
clone size: -; J gene: TRBJ2-3; D gene: -; V gene: TRBV5-1; CDR3 length: 16; CDR3 DNA: TGCGCCAGCAGCTTCCTTCCAGGGGCTAGCACAGATACGCAGTATTTT; CDR3 protein: CASSFLPGASTDTQYF
clone size: -; J gene: TRBJ2-3; D gene: -; V gene: TRBV2; CDR3 length: 14; CDR3 DNA: TGTGCCAGCAAGGAGGTGGGCGGCACAGATACGCAGTATTTT; CDR3 protein: CASKEVGGTDTQYF
clone size: -; J gene: TRBJ2-4; D gene: -; V gene: TRBV30; CDR3 length: 13; CDR3 DNA: TGTGCCTGGAAGCCTTATGGGGTAAACATTCAGTACTTC; CDR3 protein: CAWKPYGVNIQYF
clone size: -; J gene: TRBJ1-1; D gene: TRBD1; V gene: TRBV15; CDR3 length: 16; CDR3 DNA: TGTGCCACCAGCAGAGAAGGGACAGGGACCAAACCTGAAGCTTTCTTT; CDR3 protein: CATSREGTGTKPEAFF
clone size: few; J gene: TRBJ1-1; D gene: -; V gene: TRBV14; CDR3 length: 15; CDR3 DNA: TGTGCCAGCAGCCCTAGGACCGGGTGGAACACTGAAGCTTTCTTT; CDR3 protein: CASSPRTGWNTEAFF
clone size: -; J gene: TRBJ2-3; D gene: -; V gene: TRBV7-9; CDR3 length: 19; CDR3 DNA: TGTGCCAGCAGCCCACCGACTCCCATAGGGGGATCTAGCACAGATACGCAGTATTTT; CDR3 protein: CASSPPTPIGGSSTDTQYF
clone size: -; J gene: TRBJ1-1; D gene: -; V gene: TRBV30; CDR3 length: 13; CDR3 DNA: TGTGCCTGGACCCCAAGGGTGCAGCGTGAAGCTTTCTTT; CDR3 protein: CAWTPRVQREAFF
clone size: -; J gene: TRBJ2-7; D gene: -; V gene: TRBV5-1; CDR3 length: 16; CDR3 DNA: TGCGCCAGCAGCACCGGACTAAAACCGTCCTCCTACGAGCAGTACTTC; CDR3 protein: CASSTGLKPSSYEQYF
clone size: -; J gene: TRBJ2-7; D gene: TRBD2; V gene: TRBV19; CDR3 length: 16; CDR3 DNA: TGTGCCAGTAGTATAGATCACAGCGGGAGCTCCTACGAGCAGTACTTC; CDR3 protein: CASSIDHSGSSYEQYF
clone size: -; J gene: TRBJ2-5; D gene: -; V gene: TRBV5-1; CDR3 length: 15; CDR3 DNA: TGCGCCAGCAGCTTGGTGGGAAGCTTGGTAGAGACCCAGTACTTC; CDR3 protein: CASSLVGSLVETQYF
clone size: -; J gene: TRBJ2-7; D gene: TRBD2; V gene: TRBV10-2; CDR3 length: 16; CDR3 DNA: TGCGCCAGCAGTCGGACTAGCGGGAGATCTATTTACGAGCAGTACTTC; CDR3 protein: CASSRTSGRSIYEQYF
clone size: -; J gene: TRBJ2-1; D gene: -; V gene: TRBV10-3; CDR3 length: 12; CDR3 DNA: TGTGCCATCAGTTACAGGGAAGATGAGCAGTTCTTC; CDR3 protein: CAISYREDEQFF
clone size: once; J gene: TRBJ2-1; D gene: TRBD1; V gene: TRBV7-3; CDR3 length: 16; CDR3 DNA: TGTGCCAGCAGCTTACAAGGGGGCGCGGGCTACAATGAGCAGTTCTTC; CDR3 protein: CASSLQGGAGYNEQFF
clone size: -; J gene: TRBJ2-1; D gene: -; V gene: TRBV10-2; CDR3 length: 13; CDR3 DNA: TGCGCCAGCCGGGGTAGCGCCTACAATGAGCAGTTCTTC; CDR3 protein: CASRGSAYNEQFF
clone size: -; J gene: TRBJ2-6; D gene: TRBD1; V gene: TRBV11-2; CDR3 length: 19; CDR3 DNA: TGTGCCAGCAGTCTCGGTTTGGGACAGGGGTCATACGGGGCCAACGTCCTGACTTTC; CDR3 protein: CASSLGLGQGSYGANVLTF
clone size: -; J gene: TRBJ2-1; D gene: -; V gene: TRBV7-8; CDR3 length: 13; CDR3 DNA: TGTGCCAGCAGTCCCCTGGGGTCCTCTGAGCAGTTCTTC; CDR3 protein: CASSPLGSSEQFF
clone size: -; J gene: TRBJ2-7; D gene: -; V gene: TRBV29-1; CDR3 length: 12; CDR3 DNA: TGCAGCGTTGGTCAGTTGGGGTACGAGCAGTACTTC; CDR3 protein: CSVGQLGYEQYF
clone size: -; J gene: TRBJ2-7; D gene: -; V gene: TRBV28; CDR3 length: 12; CDR3 DNA: TGTGCCAGCAGTAAACAGGGCGTCGCGAGGTACTTC; CDR3 protein: CASSKQGVARYF
clone size: -; J gene: TRBJ2-7; D gene: -; V gene: TRBV18; CDR3 length: 11; CDR3 DNA: TGTGCCAGCTCGGCCTCCTACGAGCAGTACTTC; CDR3 protein: CASSASYEQYF
clone size: -; J gene: TRBJ1-3; D gene: -; V gene: TRBV10-3; CDR3 length: 15; CDR3 DNA: TGTGCCATCAGACAGGACAATTTATGGGGAAACACCATATATTTT; CDR3 protein: CAIRQDNLWGNTIYF
clone size: -; J gene: TRBJ2-7; D gene: -; V gene: TRBV15; CDR3 length: 12; CDR3 DNA: TGTGCCACCAGCAGAGATGATGGGAGGCAGTACTTC; CDR3 protein: CATSRDDGRQYF
clone size: -; J gene: TRBJ2-7; D gene: TRBD1; V gene: TRBV7-7; CDR3 length: 14; CDR3 DNA: TGTGCCAGCAGCTCAGCTGACAGGGGGAGCGAGCAGTACTTC; CDR3 protein: CASSSADRGSEQYF
clone size: -; J gene: TRBJ1-1; D gene: TRBD1; V gene: TRBV19; CDR3 length: 13; CDR3 DNA: TGTGCCAGTTCCAGGGGGCTGAGCACTGAAGCTTTCTTT; CDR3 protein: CASSRGLSTEAFF
clone size: -; J gene: TRBJ1-1; D gene: -; V gene: TRBV7-2; CDR3 length: 16; CDR3 DNA: TGTGCCAGCAGCTCTCTGAGGTGGTCTCGGAACACTGAAGCTTTCTTT; CDR3 protein: CASSSLRWSRNTEAFF
clone size: -; J gene: TRBJ1-1; D gene: TRBD1; V gene: TRBV7-2; CDR3 length: 12; CDR3 DNA: TGTGCCAGCAGCTTACAGGGGGGTATAGCTTTCTTT; CDR3 protein: CASSLQGGIAFF
clone size: -; J gene: TRBJ2-1; D gene: TRBD2; V gene: TRBV28; CDR3 length: 17; CDR3 DNA: TGTGCCAGCAGTCCGAAGGGGCTAGCGGGAGTGATGGGGGAGCAGTTCTTC; CDR3 protein: CASSPKGLAGVMGEQFF
clone size: once; J gene: TRBJ2-7; D gene: -; V gene: TRBV2; CDR3 length: 14; CDR3 DNA: TGTGCCAGTGCTAAAGTGGGTGTTTGGAACGAGCAGTACTTC; CDR3 protein: CASAKVGVWNEQYF
clone size: -; J gene: TRBJ2-5; D gene: TRBD1; V gene: TRBV7-9; CDR3 length: 16; CDR3 DNA: TGTGCCAGCAGCTTAGCCCGACAGGGTAGGACGGAGACCCAGTACTTC; CDR3 protein: CASSLARQGRTETQYF
clone size: -; J gene: TRBJ1-5; D gene: TRBD1; V gene: TRBV19; CDR3 length: 18; CDR3 DNA: TGTGCCAGTAGTGGCCGATCCGGGACAGGGTCCGGCAATCAGCCCCAGCATTTT; CDR3 protein: CASSGRSGTGSGNQPQHF
clone size: -; J gene: TRBJ2-1; D gene: TRBD2; V gene: TRBV28; CDR3 length: 18; CDR3 DNA: TGTGCCAGCAGTTTGGGAAAGGGACTAGCCTTACGCTACAATGAGCAGTTCTTC; CDR3 protein: CASSLGKGLALRYNEQFF
clone size: -; J gene: TRBJ2-1; D gene: TRBD1; V gene: TRBV29-1; CDR3 length: 13; CDR3 DNA: TGCAGCGTTGCCGGGACAGGAGGCGATGAGCAGTTCTTC; CDR3 protein: CSVAGTGGDEQFF
clone size: -; J gene: TRBJ1-5; D gene: TRBD1; V gene: TRBV28; CDR3 length: 15; CDR3 DNA: TGTGCCAGCAGTCCCCGACAGGGTAGTTATCAGCCCCAGCATTTT; CDR3 protein: CASSPRQGSYQPQHF
clone size: -; J gene: TRBJ2-5; D gene: TRBD2; V gene: TRBV12-5; CDR3 length: 17; CDR3 DNA: TGTGCTAGCTCGAAGGGACTAGCGGGAGATAGGCAAGAGACCCAGTACTTC; CDR3 protein: CASSKGLAGDRQETQYF
clone size: -; J gene: TRBJ2-3; D gene: TRBD2; V gene: TRBV7-2; CDR3 length: 16; CDR3 DNA: TGTGCCAGCAGCTTAGGGTGGGAGGGGAGCACAGATACGCAGTATTTT; CDR3 protein: CASSLGWEGSTDTQYF
clone size: few; J gene: TRBJ2-5; D gene: -; V gene: TRBV18; CDR3 length: 13; CDR3 DNA: TGTGCCAGCTCACCAAGCGGCCAAGAGACCCAGTACTTC; CDR3 protein: CASSPSGQETQYF
clone size: -; J gene: TRBJ1-1; D gene: TRBD1; V gene: TRBV11-1; CDR3 length: 15; CDR3 DNA: TGTGCCAGCAGCTTAGTAGGGACAGGGGCCCCTACAGCTTTCTTT; CDR3 protein: CASSLVGTGAPTAFF
clone size: -; J gene: TRBJ2-7; D gene: -; V gene: TRBV29-1; CDR3 length: 11; CDR3 DNA: TGCAGCGTTGTGAAAGGCGGCGAGCAGTACTTC; CDR3 protein: CSVVKGGEQYF
clone size: -; J gene: TRBJ2-1; D gene: TRBD2; V gene: TRBV7-2; CDR3 length: 15; CDR3 DNA: TGTGCCAGCAGCTTAACGGGAGGAAACTACAATGAGCAGTTCTTC; CDR3 protein: CASSLTGGNYNEQFF
clone size: -; J gene: TRBJ2-7; D gene: TRBD2; V gene: TRBV5-4; CDR3 length: 13; CDR3 DNA: TGTGCCAGCAGTGCTAGCGGCCCCTCCAAGCAGTACTTC; CDR3 protein: CASSASGPSKQYF
clone size: -; J gene: TRBJ2-1; D gene: TRBD2; V gene: TRBV7-2; CDR3 length: 16; CDR3 DNA: TGTGCCAGCAGCTTAGCGTCTAGCGGGGCCTACAATGAGCAGTTCTTC; CDR3 protein: CASSLASSGAYNEQFF
clone size: -; J gene: TRBJ2-3; D gene: -; V gene: TRBV9; CDR3 length: 15; CDR3 DNA: TGTGCCAGCAGCGTACGAGAGGGGCGGACAGATACGCAGTATTTT; CDR3 protein: CASSVREGRTDTQYF
clone size: -; J gene: TRBJ2-5; D gene: TRBD2; V gene: TRBV7-9; CDR3 length: 16; CDR3 DNA: TGTGCCAGCAGCTTATGGACTAGCGGAATTAAAGAGACCCAGTACTTC; CDR3 protein: CASSLWTSGIKETQYF
clone size: -; J gene: TRBJ2-6; D gene: -; V gene: TRBV9; CDR3 length: 17; CDR3 DNA: TGTGCCAGCAGCGTAGCAGTGGTTGGTTCTGGGGCCAACGTCCTGACTTTC; CDR3 protein: CASSVAVVGSGANVLTF
clone size: once; J gene: TRBJ1-1; D gene: TRBD1; V gene: TRBV10-1; CDR3 length: 13; CDR3 DNA: TGCGCCAGCAAGCGCGACAGGGGCACTGAAGCTTTCTTT; CDR3 protein: CASKRDRGTEAFF
clone size: -; J gene: TRBJ2-1; D gene: -; V gene: TRBV27; CDR3 length: 16; CDR3 DNA: TGTGCCAGCAGTTTAAGATCGGGAAGCTCCTACAATGAGCAGTTCTTC; CDR3 protein: CASSLRSGSSYNEQFF
clone size: -; J gene: TRBJ2-5; D gene: -; V gene: TRBV5-1; CDR3 length: 12; CDR3 DNA: TGCGCCAGCAGCTTGCCCCCGGAGACCCAGTACTTC; CDR3 protein: CASSLPPETQYF
clone size: -; J gene: TRBJ2-7; D gene: -; V gene: TRBV7-2; CDR3 length: 13; CDR3 DNA: TGTGCCAGCAGCTTCAGTCAGGTGGGGGAGCAGTACTTC; CDR3 protein: CASSFSQVGEQYF
clone size: -; J gene: TRBJ1-3; D gene: -; V gene: TRBV5-6; CDR3 length: 15; CDR3 DNA: TGTGCCAGCAGCTTATCCGGGACCTCTGGAAACACCATATATTTT; CDR3 protein: CASSLSGTSGNTIYF
clone size: -; J gene: TRBJ1-2; D gene: -; V gene: TRBV4-1; CDR3 length: 17; CDR3 DNA: TGCGCCAGCAGCAAAATCGGGCAGGGCCCCAGTACGGGTGGCTACACCTTC; CDR3 protein: CASSKIGQGPSTGGYTF
clone size: -; J gene: TRBJ1-5; D gene: -; V gene: TRBV11-2; CDR3 length: 14; CDR3 DNA: TGTGCCAGCAGCTATGGACAGAGCAATCAGCCCCAGCATTTT; CDR3 protein: CASSYGQSNQPQHF
clone size: -; J gene: TRBJ1-5; D gene: -; V gene: TRBV28; CDR3 length: 12; CDR3 DNA: TGTGCCAGCAGTTTGCTCAATCAGCCCCAGCATTTT; CDR3 protein: CASSLLNQPQHF
clone size: once; J gene: TRBJ2-2; D gene: -; V gene: TRBV6-5; CDR3 length: 13; CDR3 DNA: TGTGCCAGCAGTTACCTGAACACCGGGGAGCTGTTTTTT; CDR3 protein: CASSYLNTGELFF
clone size: -; J gene: TRBJ2-3; D gene: -; V gene: TRBV18; CDR3 length: 14; CDR3 DNA: TGTGCCAGCTCACCCAGAGCGGGCACAGATACGCAGTATTTT; CDR3 protein: CASSPRAGTDTQYF
clone size: -; J gene: TRBJ1-4; D gene: -; V gene: TRBV6-5; CDR3 length: 15; CDR3 DNA: TGTGCCAGCAGCCCCGATCGCAGGGTTACTGAAAAACTGTTTTTT; CDR3 protein: CASSPDRRVTEKLFF
clone size: -; J gene: TRBJ1-2; D gene: -; V gene: TRBV6-5; CDR3 length: 12; CDR3 DNA: TGTGCCAGCTGGCGTACAGGATGGGGCTACACCTTC; CDR3 protein: CASWRTGWGYTF
clone size: -; J gene: TRBJ2-7; D gene: TRBD2; V gene: TRBV5-1; CDR3 length: 16; CDR3 DNA: TGCGCCAGCAGCTTGGGGGGACTAGCGGGAGCCTACGAGCAGTACTTC; CDR3 protein: CASSLGGLAGAYEQYF
clone size: once; J gene: TRBJ1-1; D gene: TRBD1; V gene: TRBV7-2; CDR3 length: 16; CDR3 DNA: TGTGCCAGCAGCTTCCATCGGGGCAGGGGGCACACTGAAGCTTTCTTT; CDR3 protein: CASSFHRGRGHTEAFF
clone size: once; J gene: TRBJ2-7; D gene: -; V gene: TRBV25-1; CDR3 length: 15; CDR3 DNA: TGTGCCAGCAGTGATATCGGGAGTGGAACCTACGAGCAGTACTTC; CDR3 protein: CASSDIGSGTYEQYF